This entry concerns a single T cell receptor beta chain. The record originates from a study of Graves' ophthalmopathy and Graves' hyperthyroidism. Study in general: Ophthalmopathy not arising within 18 months of follow-up defined hyperthyroidism as stable.

Deletions cut 4 bases from V and 9 bases from J, with 15 bases between. The V gene's germline CDR1 is LNHDA and CDR2 SQIVND (reference sequence). This CDR3 is 14 amino acids long. Investigators amplified TCR beta CDR3 regions from RNA transcripts. First-round RT-PCR relied on HTBI primers, and a second-round multiplex PCR came next. One entry per CDR3 protein results from TCRdb running MiXCR on the multiplex PCR reads. The repertoire holds around 1,000,000 distinct CDR3 sequences, about two fifths seen once, with around 10% in the top ten. This chain joins TRBV19 and TRBJ2-2, with D maybe TRBD1 (6 bases). The sequenced sample was peripheral blood or thyroid tissue (not recorded which). The origin of this receptor is an adult man with Graves' hyperthyroidism. In DNA form, the CDR3 reads TGTGCCAGTAGTAGGGGACAAGGACCAAGGGAGCTGTTTTTT. Residues: CASSRGQGPRELFF.